The clone carrying this TCR beta chain was counted a few times. This sample is drawn from a study of a mutant IDH1 vaccine in newly diagnosed glioma. Deletions cut 0 bases from V and 0 bases from J, with 9 bases between. This CDR3 contains 15 residues. The V gene's germline CDR1 is KGHSH and CDR2 LQKENI. Time point denoted: baseline, week 1 (first vaccination visit). Treatment defined: pre-vaccination baseline after standard-of-care therapy. Here immunoSEQ multiplex PCR was the method, and the copy in TCRdb shows in-frame clones only, minus some. The table records 25,000 to 35,000 clones, over 70% of them present only once.

The sequences come from PBMCs, collected from a glioma patient treated with radiotherapy, temozolomide or both. The rearrangement uses TRBV18 and TRBJ2-7; D might be TRBD2 (6 bases). The sequence was obtained from a man aged 25-45 years with glioma. CDR3 amino acids: CASSPPAGSSYEQYF. CDR3 coding DNA: TGTGCCAGCTCACCACCGGCGGGAAGCTCCTACGAGCAGTACTTC.